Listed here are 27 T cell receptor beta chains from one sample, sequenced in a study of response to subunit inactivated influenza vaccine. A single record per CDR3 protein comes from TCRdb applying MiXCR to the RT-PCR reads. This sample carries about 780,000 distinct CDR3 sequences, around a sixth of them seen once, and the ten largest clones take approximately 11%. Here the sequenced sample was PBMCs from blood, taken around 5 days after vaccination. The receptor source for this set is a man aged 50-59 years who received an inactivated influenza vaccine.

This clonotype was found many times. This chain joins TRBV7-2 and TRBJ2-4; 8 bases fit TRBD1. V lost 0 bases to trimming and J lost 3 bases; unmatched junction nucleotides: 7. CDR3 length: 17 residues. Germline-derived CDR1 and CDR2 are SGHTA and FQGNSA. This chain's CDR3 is CASSLALTGAYKNIQYF. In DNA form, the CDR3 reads TGTGCCAGCAGCTTAGCACTGACAGGGGCTTACAAAAACATTCAGTACTTC.

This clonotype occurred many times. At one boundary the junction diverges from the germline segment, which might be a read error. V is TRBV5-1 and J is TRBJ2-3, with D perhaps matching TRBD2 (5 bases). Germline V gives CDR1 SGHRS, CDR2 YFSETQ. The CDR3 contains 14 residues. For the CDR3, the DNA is TGTGCCAGCAGCTTAGCTAGCAGCACAGATACGCAGTATTTT. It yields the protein CASSLASSTDTQYF.

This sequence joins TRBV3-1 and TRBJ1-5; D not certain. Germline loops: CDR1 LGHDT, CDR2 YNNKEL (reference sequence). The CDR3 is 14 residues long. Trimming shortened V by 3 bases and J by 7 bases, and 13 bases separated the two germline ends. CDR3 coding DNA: TGTGCCAGCAGCCATGGAGGGAGGTGGCAGCCCCAGCATTTT. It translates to CASSHGGRWQPQHF.

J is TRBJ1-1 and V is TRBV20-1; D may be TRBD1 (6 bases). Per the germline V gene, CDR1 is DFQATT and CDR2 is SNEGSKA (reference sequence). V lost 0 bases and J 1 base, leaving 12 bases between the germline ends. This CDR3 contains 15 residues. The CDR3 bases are TGCAGTGCTAGAGATGAGGCCAGGGGGAACACTGAAGCTTTCTTT. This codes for CSARDEARGNTEAFF.

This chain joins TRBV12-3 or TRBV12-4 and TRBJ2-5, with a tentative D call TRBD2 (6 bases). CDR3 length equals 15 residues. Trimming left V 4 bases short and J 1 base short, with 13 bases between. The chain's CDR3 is CASSSSRDGQETQYF. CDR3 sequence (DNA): TGTGCCAGCAGTTCGTCGCGGGACGGCCAAGAGACCCAGTACTTC.

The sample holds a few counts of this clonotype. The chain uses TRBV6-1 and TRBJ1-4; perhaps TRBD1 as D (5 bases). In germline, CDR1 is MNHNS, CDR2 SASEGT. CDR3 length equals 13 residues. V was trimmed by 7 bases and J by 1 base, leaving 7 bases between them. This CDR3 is CASMGGTNEKLFF. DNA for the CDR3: TGTGCCAGCATGGGGGGAACTAATGAAAAACTGTTTTTT.

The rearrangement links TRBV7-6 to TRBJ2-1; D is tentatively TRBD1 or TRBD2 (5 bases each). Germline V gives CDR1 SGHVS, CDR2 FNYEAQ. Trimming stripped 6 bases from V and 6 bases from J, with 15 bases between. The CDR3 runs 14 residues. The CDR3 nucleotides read TGTGCCAGCAGGGGGGTCGGCCAGCTCAATGAGCAGTTCTTC. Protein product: CASRGVGQLNEQFF.

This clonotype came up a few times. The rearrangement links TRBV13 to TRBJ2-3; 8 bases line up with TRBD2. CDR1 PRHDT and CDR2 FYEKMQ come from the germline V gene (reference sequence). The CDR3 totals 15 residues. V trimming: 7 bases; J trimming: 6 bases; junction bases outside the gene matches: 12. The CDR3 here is CASTGGLEGPDTQYF. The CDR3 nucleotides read TGTGCCAGCACCGGGGGACTAGAGGGACCGGATACGCAGTATTTT.

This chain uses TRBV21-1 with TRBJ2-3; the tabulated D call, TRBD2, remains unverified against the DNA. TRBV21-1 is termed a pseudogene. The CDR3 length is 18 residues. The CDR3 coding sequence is TGTGCCAGCAGCAAACAGAAGGGACTAGCGGGAGACACAGATACGCAGTATTTT. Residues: CASSKQKGLAGDTDTQYF.

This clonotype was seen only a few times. The chain's CDR3 is CSAVRGGSRNEQFF. The CDR3 DNA reads as TGCAGTGCGGTACGAGGGGGGTCCCGGAATGAGCAGTTCTTC. This chain joins TRBV20-1 and TRBJ2-1, with D possibly called TRBD1 or TRBD2 (6 bases each). The CDR3 consists of 14 residues. The V gene lost 6 bases and the J gene lost 7 bases, with 19 bases spanning the gap. From germline, CDR1 is DFQATT and CDR2 SNEGSKA (reference sequence).

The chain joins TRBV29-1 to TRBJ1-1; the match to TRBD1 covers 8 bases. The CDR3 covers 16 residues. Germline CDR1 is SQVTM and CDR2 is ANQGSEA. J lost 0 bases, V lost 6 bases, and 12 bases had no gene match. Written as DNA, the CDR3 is TGCAGCGTCTCATGGGGGGAGGGACAGGTGAACACTGAAGCTTTCTTT. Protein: CSVSWGEGQVNTEAFF. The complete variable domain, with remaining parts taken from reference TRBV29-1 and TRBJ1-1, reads SAVISQKPSRDICQRGTSLTIQCQVDSQVTMMFWYRQQPGQSLTLIATANQGSEATYESGFVIDKFPISRPNLTFSTLTVSNMSPEDSSIYLCSVSWGEGQVNTEAFFGQGTRLTVV.

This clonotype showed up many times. The CDR3 spells CASSFFGDRAFF. The CDR3 DNA reads as TGTGCCAGCAGTTTTTTTGGGGATCGCGCTTTCTTT. The rearrangement links TRBV12-3 or TRBV12-4 to TRBJ1-1, with D hard to call. This CDR3 comprises 12 residues. V dropped 3 bases and J dropped 11 bases, with 13 bases sitting between them.

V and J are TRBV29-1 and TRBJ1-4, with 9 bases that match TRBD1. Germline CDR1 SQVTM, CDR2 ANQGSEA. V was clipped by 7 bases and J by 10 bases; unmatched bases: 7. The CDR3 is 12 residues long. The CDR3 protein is CSALKGQGKLFF. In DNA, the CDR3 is TGCAGCGCCCTCAAGGGACAGGGAAAACTGTTTTTT.

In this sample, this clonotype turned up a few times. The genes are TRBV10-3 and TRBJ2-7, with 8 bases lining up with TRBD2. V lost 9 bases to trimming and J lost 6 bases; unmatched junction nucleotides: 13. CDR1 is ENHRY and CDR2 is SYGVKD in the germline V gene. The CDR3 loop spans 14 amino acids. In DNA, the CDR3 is TGTGCCATTGCCGTAGCGGGGAGATCTGGCGAGCAGTACTTC. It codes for CAIAVAGRSGEQYF.

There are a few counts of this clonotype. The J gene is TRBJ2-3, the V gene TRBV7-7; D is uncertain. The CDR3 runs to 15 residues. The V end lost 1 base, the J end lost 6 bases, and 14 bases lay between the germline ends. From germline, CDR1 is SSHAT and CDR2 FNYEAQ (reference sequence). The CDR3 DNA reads TGTGCCAGCAGCTTAGGGCAACGGAGCTCCGATACGCAGTATTTT. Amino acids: CASSLGQRSSDTQYF.

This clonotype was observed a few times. The DNA for the CDR3 is TGCAGCGTTGCAGGGTACGGGGCCAACGTCCTGACTTTC. As protein: CSVAGYGANVLTF. This rearrangement joins TRBV29-1 to TRBJ2-6, with D possibly TRBD1 on 5 matching bases. Trimming shortened V by 4 bases and J by 4 bases, and 8 bases separated the two germline ends. The CDR3 spans 13 residues. Germline V CDR1 and CDR2: SQVTM, ANQGSEA.

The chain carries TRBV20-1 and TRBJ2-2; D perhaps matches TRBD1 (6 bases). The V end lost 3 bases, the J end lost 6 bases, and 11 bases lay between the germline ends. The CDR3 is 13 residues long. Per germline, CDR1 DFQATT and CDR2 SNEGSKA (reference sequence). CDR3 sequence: CSARLRGAGELFF. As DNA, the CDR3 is TGCAGTGCTAGGCTCAGGGGCGCCGGGGAGCTGTTTTTT.

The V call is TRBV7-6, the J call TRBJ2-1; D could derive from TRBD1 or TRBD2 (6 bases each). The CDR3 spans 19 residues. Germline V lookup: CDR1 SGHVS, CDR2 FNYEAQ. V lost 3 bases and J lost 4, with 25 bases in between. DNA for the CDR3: TGTGCCAGCAGCTTCGGACTGGTAGTCCCGGGGGCAAGGTACAATGAGCAGTTCTTC. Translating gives CASSFGLVVPGARYNEQFF.

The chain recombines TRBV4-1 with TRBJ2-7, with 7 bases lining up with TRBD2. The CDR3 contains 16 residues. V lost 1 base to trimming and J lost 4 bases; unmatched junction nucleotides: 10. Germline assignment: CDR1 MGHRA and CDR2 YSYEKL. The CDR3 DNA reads TGCGCCAGCAGCCAAGTAAGGGGACTAATATATTACGAGCAGTACTTC. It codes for CASSQVRGLIYYEQYF.

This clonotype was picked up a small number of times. The CDR3 sequence: CSARALERGAPDEQYF. CDR3 sequence (DNA): TGCAGTGCTAGGGCCCTCGAGCGGGGGGCCCCGGACGAGCAGTACTTC. The V call is TRBV20-1, the J call TRBJ2-7; 9 nucleotides match TRBD2. The junction had 14 bases not matched to a gene; V was cut back by 3 bases and J by 5 bases. CDR3 length equals 16 residues. Germline CDR1 reads DFQATT; CDR2 reads SNEGSKA (reference sequence).

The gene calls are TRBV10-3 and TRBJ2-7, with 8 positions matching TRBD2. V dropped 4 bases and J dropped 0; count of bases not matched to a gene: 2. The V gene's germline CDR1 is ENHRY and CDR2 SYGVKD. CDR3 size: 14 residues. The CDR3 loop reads CAISGGGSSYEQYF. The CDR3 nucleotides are TGTGCCATCAGTGGCGGGGGGAGCTCCTACGAGCAGTACTTC.

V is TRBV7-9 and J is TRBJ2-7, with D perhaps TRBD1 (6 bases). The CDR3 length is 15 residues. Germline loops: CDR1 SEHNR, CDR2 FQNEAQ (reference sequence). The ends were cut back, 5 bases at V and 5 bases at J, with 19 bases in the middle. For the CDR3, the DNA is TGTGCCAGCAGCCTTCGAGACAGGTTCCCGCACGAGCAGTACTTC. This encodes CASSLRDRFPHEQYF.

The DNA for the CDR3 is TGCGCCAGCAGTGATCTTGGGGGGGCTTTGACTGAAGCTTTCTTT. Translation gives CASSDLGGALTEAFF. The gene calls are TRBV10-2 and TRBJ1-1, with D possibly being TRBD1 (6 bases). The length of the CDR3 is 15 residues. V was trimmed by 3 bases and J by 5 bases, leaving 16 bases between them. Per the germline V gene, CDR1 is WSHSY and CDR2 is SAAADI.

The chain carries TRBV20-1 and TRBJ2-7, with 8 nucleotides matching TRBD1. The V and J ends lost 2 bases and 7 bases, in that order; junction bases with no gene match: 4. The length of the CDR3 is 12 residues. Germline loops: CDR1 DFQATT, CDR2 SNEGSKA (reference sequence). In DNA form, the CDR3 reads TGCAGTGCTAGAACGACAGGGGAGGAGCAGTACTTC. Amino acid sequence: CSARTTGEEQYF.

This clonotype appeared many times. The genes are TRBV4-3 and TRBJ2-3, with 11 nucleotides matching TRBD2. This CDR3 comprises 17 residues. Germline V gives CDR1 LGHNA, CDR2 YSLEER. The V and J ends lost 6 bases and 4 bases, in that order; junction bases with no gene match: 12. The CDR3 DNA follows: TGCGCCAGCAGACCTGGGGCACTAGCGGGGGCCGCAGATACGCAGTATTTT. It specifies CASRPGALAGAADTQYF.

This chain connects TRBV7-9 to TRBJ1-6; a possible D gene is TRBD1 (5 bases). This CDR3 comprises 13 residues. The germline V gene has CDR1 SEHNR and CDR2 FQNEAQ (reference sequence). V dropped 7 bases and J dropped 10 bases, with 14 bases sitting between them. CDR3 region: CASIGRGDSPLHF. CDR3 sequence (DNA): TGTGCCAGCATCGGTCGGGGGGACTCACCCCTCCACTTT.

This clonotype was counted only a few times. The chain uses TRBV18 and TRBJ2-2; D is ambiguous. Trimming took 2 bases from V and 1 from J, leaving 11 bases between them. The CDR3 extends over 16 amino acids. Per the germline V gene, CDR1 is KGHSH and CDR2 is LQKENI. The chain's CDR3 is CASSPNWSGNTGELFF. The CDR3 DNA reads TGTGCCAGCTCACCAAATTGGTCAGGGAACACCGGGGAGCTGTTTTTT.